Each of the 13 T cell receptor beta chains below was sequenced from the same sample in a study of blood T cell repertoires in COVID-19. The protocol was immunoSEQ multiplex PCR, while the TCRdb copy is restricted to in-frame clones and leaves out a portion. The data hold 170,000 or so clones, with 84% observed a single time. Material for sequencing was peripheral blood. These TCRs come from a man between 18 and 35 years old with active or convalescent COVID-19.

The chain couples TRBV4-2 to TRBJ2-2; 10 bases map to TRBD2. V lost 4 bases, J lost 2 bases, and 4 bases stayed unmatched. Germline-derived CDR1 and CDR2 are LGHNA and YNFKEQ. The CDR3 is made up of 16 amino acids. The DNA of the CDR3 is TGTGCCAGCAGCCGGCTAGCGGGGGACAACACCGGGGAGCTGTTTTTT. Amino acid sequence: CASSRLAGDNTGELFF.

This sequence joins TRBV7-9 and TRBJ2-1, with D possibly TRBD2 on 6 matching bases. CDR3 size: 16 residues. The ends were cut back, 5 bases at V and 4 bases at J, with 18 bases in the middle. Germline-derived CDR1 and CDR2 are SEHNR and FQNEAQ (reference sequence). CDR3 sequence: CASSTRGDWPYNEQFF. The CDR3, as DNA: TGTGCCAGCAGCACTAGAGGGGACTGGCCTTACAATGAGCAGTTCTTC.

Written as DNA, the CDR3 is TGCGCCAGCAGCCCCAGGGTCAGAGATACGCAGTATTTT. Translating it yields CASSPRVRDTQYF. V and J are TRBV5-1 and TRBJ2-3, with D possibly matching TRBD1 (5 bases). CDR3 size: 13 residues. The V end lost 4 bases, the J end lost 5 bases, and 11 bases lay between the germline ends. CDR1 and CDR2 from the germline V gene are SGHRS and YFSETQ.

This clone appeared a few times. V and J are TRBV9 and TRBJ2-1, with 7 bases that match TRBD1. The CDR3 contains 13 residues. The J segment lost 6 bases and the V segment lost 4 bases, leaving 4 bases of the junction unmatched. Germline assignment: CDR1 SGDLS and CDR2 YYNGEE. This CDR3 is CASSRDRANEQFF. In nucleotides, the CDR3 is TGTGCCAGCAGCCGCGACAGGGCCAATGAGCAGTTCTTC.

This chain uses TRBV10-3 with TRBJ1-5; D remains ambiguous. Germline CDR1 reads ENHRY; CDR2 reads SYGVKD. The CDR3 covers 14 residues. V lost 4 bases to trimming and J lost 6 bases, with 13 bases between them. The chain's CDR3 is CAISVEGSSQPQHF. The CDR3, as DNA: TGTGCCATCAGTGTTGAGGGTTCTAGTCAGCCCCAGCATTTT.

The chain combines TRBV5-1 with TRBJ2-2; D may be TRBD2 (6 bases). The V end lost 3 bases, the J end lost 0 bases, and 9 bases lay between the germline ends. The germline gives CDR1 SGHRS, CDR2 YFSETQ. CDR3 length equals 15 residues. Here the CDR3 DNA reads TGCGCCAGCAGCTACCGGGACTCGAACACCGGGGAGCTGTTTTTT. Translation gives CASSYRDSNTGELFF.

This clone was detected once. This chain connects TRBV5-1 to TRBJ1-1, with D maybe TRBD1 (6 bases). Germline V gives CDR1 SGHRS, CDR2 YFSETQ. Trimming took 4 bases from V and 6 from J, leaving 19 bases between them. CDR3 length: 15 amino acids. This chain's CDR3 is CASSKGGGGPAEAFF. The CDR3 DNA reads TGCGCCAGCAGCAAAGGGGGGGGCGGACCCGCTGAAGCTTTCTTT.

The V call is TRBV19, the J call TRBJ1-5; D is unclear. Trimming cost V 3 bases and J 4 bases, with 10 bases left between them. Per the germline V gene, CDR1 is LNHDA and CDR2 is SQIVND (reference sequence). The CDR3 is 14 residues long. The CDR3 spells CASSILPANQPQHF. CDR3 bases: TGTGCCAGTAGTATTCTACCTGCAAATCAGCCCCAGCATTTT.

The chain combines TRBV2 with TRBJ2-1; possible D gene TRBD2, 6 bases. This CDR3 spans 14 amino acids. CDR1 and CDR2 from the germline V gene are SNHLY and FYNNEI. V was shortened by 7 bases and J by 0 bases, with 10 bases between the two germline ends. The CDR3 DNA is TGTGCCAGCAATGGGGGGAGCTCCTACAATGAGCAGTTCTTC. This codes for CASNGGSSYNEQFF. Supplemented by reference TRBV2 and TRBJ2-1, the full variable domain reads EPEVTQTPSHQVTQMGQEVILRCVPISNHLYFYWYRQILGQKVEFLVSFYNNEISEKSEIFDDQFSVERPDGSNFTLKIRSTKLEDSAMYFCASNGGSSYNEQFFGPGTRLTVL.

This clone was seen a single time. The chain has TRBV5-8 and TRBJ2-2, with 11 nucleotides matching TRBD1. Losses at the gene ends were 4 bases for V and 3 bases for J; bases not matched to a gene: 5. CDR1 and CDR2 from the germline V gene are SGHTS and YDEGEE. CDR3 size: 16 residues. DNA for the CDR3: TGTGCCAGCAGCGCGGGACAGGGGGTTGACACCGGGGAGCTGTTTTTT. It yields the protein CASSAGQGVDTGELFF.

This chain joins TRBV7-2 and TRBJ2-5; 8 bases are shared with TRBD2. J gave up 1 base and V 5 bases, and 6 bases lay outside the gene matches. The germline V gene encodes CDR1 SGHTA and CDR2 FQGNSA. The CDR3 totals 15 residues. The CDR3 is CASSLGRGGQETQYF. The CDR3 nucleotides read TGTGCCAGCAGCCTCGGACGGGGGGGCCAAGAGACCCAGTACTTC.

The chain couples TRBV5-1 to TRBJ1-4; tentative D call: TRBD1 (6 bases). Germline lookup yields CDR1 SGHRS and CDR2 YFSETQ. The CDR3 contains 15 residues. The V and J ends lost 0 bases and 5 bases respectively, with 11 bases between them. In nucleotides, the CDR3 is TGCGCCAGCAGCTTGGATACAGGGTTAAATGAAAAACTGTTTTTT. Protein: CASSLDTGLNEKLFF.

This chain links TRBV16 with TRBJ2-7; tentatively, D is TRBD2 (5 bases). CDR3 size: 16 residues. The germline CDR1 and CDR2 sequences are KGHSY and FQNENV. The V gene lost 0 bases and the J gene lost 6 bases, with 18 bases spanning the gap. The CDR3 coding sequence is TGTGCCAGCAGCCAATCGCGTTTCGGGGTTGAGGGCGAGCAGTACTTC. This sequence encodes CASSQSRFGVEGEQYF.